The 29 T cell receptor beta chains listed next were all sequenced from one sample in a study of CD8+CD57+ T cells in acquired aplastic anemia (dated by TCRdb to about 2018). Sequencer: Illumina HiSeq 2000. Genomic DNA served as template for TCR beta VDJ combination and CDR3 sequence profiling. TCRdb reprocessing: public reads trimmed at Q25 with fastp, clones called with MiXCR, in-frame beta chains kept. Under each unique CDR3 protein, matching rows form one entry showing the most common genes and DNA. Counted in this sample were more than 150,000 distinct CDR3 sequences; about half of them appeared once. Jointly, the top ten make up over 10% of the sample. Patients chosen for sequencing had shown expansion of CD8+CD57+ cells by flow cytometry. Sequencing was carried out using sorted CD4+, CD8+, or CD8+CD57+ T cells (not recorded which) from PBMCs. These receptors were obtained from a human donor with aplastic anemia.

The chain uses TRBV11-2 and TRBJ2-2; TRBD2 matches at 8 bases. Germline loops: CDR1 SGHAT, CDR2 FQNNGV. CDR3 length: 18 residues. Losses at the gene ends were 6 bases for V and 0 bases for J; bases not matched to a gene: 12. The CDR3: CASRVRGSGKANTGELFF. In nucleotides, the CDR3 is TGTGCCAGCAGAGTGCGGGGTAGCGGGAAAGCGAACACCGGGGAGCTGTTTTTT.

This clonotype was seen many times. Here the CDR3 reads CSATQGSLMNTEAFF. DNA of the CDR3: TGCAGTGCGACCCAGGGGTCCTTAATGAACACTGAAGCTTTCTTT. The chain links TRBV20-1 to TRBJ1-1; D may be TRBD1 (6 bases). Germline CDR1 reads DFQATT; CDR2 reads SNEGSKA (reference sequence). V was pared by 6 bases and J by 0 bases, with 17 bases between. The CDR3 has 15 residues.

V usage is TRBV6-4 and J usage is TRBJ1-2; D unresolved. Trimming left V 5 bases short and J 2 bases short, with 12 bases between. CDR1 and CDR2 from the germline V gene are MRHNA and SNTAGT. The CDR3 covers 14 residues. CDR3 region: CASSTSGGNYGYTF. Written as DNA, the CDR3 is TGTGCCAGCAGTACTTCAGGCGGAAACTATGGCTACACCTTC.

A few counts support this clonotype. This CDR3 is CASSWGLASEQFF. In nucleotides, the CDR3 is TGTGCCAGCAGTTGGGGGCTAGCTTCTGAGCAGTTCTTC. The chain uses TRBV6-2 or TRBV6-3 and TRBJ2-1; weak D call: TRBD1 (6 bases). Trimming took off 4 bases at V and 9 bases at J, with 13 bases between the two ends. Germline CDR1 and CDR2: MNHEY and SVGEGT. The CDR3 consists of 13 residues.

This clonotype has just a few counts. The gene calls are TRBV10-2 and TRBJ1-2; 9 positions agree with TRBD1. The CDR3 length is 15 residues. Trimming removed 6 bases from V and 8 bases from J; junction bases left unmatched: 13. CDR1 is WSHSY, CDR2 SAAADI, per germline. CDR3 in amino acids: CASREADRGRGGYTF. CDR3 sequence (DNA): TGCGCCAGCAGAGAGGCGGACAGGGGTCGTGGGGGCTACACCTTC.

The rearrangement joins TRBV7-8 to TRBJ2-5, with D possibly being TRBD1 or TRBD2 (6 bases each). V was pared by 4 bases and J by 5 bases, with 14 bases between. CDR3 length: 14 amino acids. Germline lookup yields CDR1 SGHVS and CDR2 FQNEAQ. The CDR3 bases are TGTGCCAGCAGCTCGCAGGGGAGCGGGGAGACCCAGTACTTC. This encodes CASSSQGSGETQYF.

This clonotype has at least ten counts. The chain couples TRBV7-2 to TRBJ2-1; weak D call: TRBD1 (5 bases). The length of the CDR3 is 13 residues. V dropped 2 bases and J dropped 11 bases, with 13 bases sitting between them. CDR1 is SGHTA and CDR2 is FQGNSA in the germline V gene. CDR3 in amino acids: CASSLYQGPKQFF. The CDR3 coding sequence is TGTGCCAGCAGCTTATATCAGGGTCCTAAGCAGTTCTTC. Drawing the rest from reference TRBV7-2 and TRBJ2-1, the complete variable domain is GAGVSQSPSNKVTEKGKDVELRCDPISGHTALYWYRQSLGQGLEFLIYFQGNSAPDKSGLPSDRFSAERTGGSVSTLTIQRTQQEDSAVYLCASSLYQGPKQFFGPGTRLTVL.

This clonotype was counted many times. This rearrangement joins TRBV7-2 to TRBJ1-1; 7 nucleotides match TRBD1. Germline V gives CDR1 SGHTA, CDR2 FQGNSA. V shed 4 bases and J 7 bases; nucleotides not matched to a gene: 6. This CDR3 comprises 13 residues. Written as DNA, the CDR3 is TGTGCCAGCAGCTGGACAGGCGGGGGTGAAGCTTTCTTT. Translation gives CASSWTGGGEAFF.

The rearrangement links TRBV11-2 to TRBJ1-4; 7 nucleotides agree with TRBD1. The CDR3 has 16 residues. V shed 4 bases, J shed 2 bases, and the junction held 7 bases outside the gene matches. Germline V gene sequence: CDR1 SGHAT, CDR2 FQNNGV. The CDR3 reads CASSSMGQTTNEKLFF. Written as DNA, the CDR3 is TGTGCCAGCAGCTCCATGGGACAGACGACTAATGAAAAACTGTTTTTT. Using reference TRBV11-2 and TRBJ1-4 for the parts outside the CDR3, the full variable domain is EAGVAQSPRYKIIEKRQSVAFWCNPISGHATLYWYQQILGQGPKLLIQFQNNGVVDDSQLPKDRFSAERLKGVDSTLKIQPAKLEDSAVYLCASSSMGQTTNEKLFFGSGTQLSVL.

This clonotype was observed a handful of times. V usage is TRBV12-3 or TRBV12-4 and J usage is TRBJ2-7; no firm D call. This CDR3 is built from 13 residues. Between the trimmed V and J ends, which lost 6 bases and 0 bases, there was a span of 9 bases. CDR3 DNA sequence: TGTGCCAGCAGGGGCCCCAGCTCCTACGAGCAGTACTTC. Protein product: CASRGPSSYEQYF.

This clonotype was counted once. The chain employs TRBV2 and TRBJ1-2; D not resolved. V was trimmed by 7 bases and J by 6 bases, leaving 15 bases between them. CDR3 size: 13 residues. From germline, CDR1 is SNHLY and CDR2 FYNNEI. DNA of the CDR3: TGTGCCAGCACCTACTGGACGGTCGATGGCTACACCTTC. It translates to CASTYWTVDGYTF.

This chain joins TRBV19 and TRBJ2-6; D is perhaps TRBD2 (5 bases). Trimming left V 7 bases short and J 2 bases short, with 12 bases between. Germline assignment: CDR1 LNHDA and CDR2 SQIVND (reference sequence). The CDR3 loop spans 15 amino acids. The CDR3: CASIGSGAGANVLTF. The CDR3 nucleotides read TGTGCCAGTATCGGCAGCGGCGCTGGGGCCAACGTCCTGACTTTC.

A note on this clonotype: With a much larger clone just one base away, this may be a read error. The missing conserved phenylalanine or tryptophan at the end of this CDR3 makes a read error likely. The V and J genes are TRBV12-5 and TRBJ2-1, with 7 bases matching TRBD2. The CDR3 spans 13 residues. V was pared by 6 bases and J by 3 bases, with 2 bases of the junction left unmatched. Germline CDR1 reads LGHNT; CDR2 reads FRNRAP. Here the CDR3 reads CASGKRGYNEQFL. The CDR3 region has the DNA TGTGCTAGTGGGAAGCGGGGCTACAATGAGCAGTTCCTC.

This chain joins TRBV25-1 and TRBJ1-2; D is ambiguous. V lost 11 bases and J lost 6, with 16 bases in between. This CDR3 is 12 amino acids long. Germline assignment: CDR1 MGHDK and CDR2 SYGVNS. The CDR3, as DNA: TGTGCCGGCAACTGGGGATCCCATGGCTACACCTTC. It is translated as CAGNWGSHGYTF.

The V and J genes are TRBV11-3 and TRBJ1-2; D may be TRBD1 (6 bases). Trimming pared 5 bases from V and 6 bases from J, leaving 13 bases between. In germline, CDR1 is SGHNT, CDR2 YENEEA. CDR3 length equals 13 residues. CDR3 DNA: TGTGCCAGCAGCCTCACAGGGAGCCATGGCTACACCTTC. This sequence encodes CASSLTGSHGYTF.

This clonotype has ten or more counts. It may be a read error: a sequence one base away is much more abundant. The V and J genes are TRBV19 and TRBJ2-7; either TRBD1 or TRBD2 may supply D (6 bases each). Per germline, CDR1 LNHDA and CDR2 SQIVND (reference sequence). The CDR3 is made up of 12 amino acids. This chain's CDR3 is CASSMGGYEQHF. The DNA of the CDR3 is TGTGCCAGTAGCATGGGGGGCTACGAGCAGCACTTC.

This chain links TRBV10-3 with TRBJ2-2, with D possibly being TRBD1 (6 bases). The germline V and J ends were trimmed by 4 bases and 6 bases, with 15 bases remaining between them. The germline V gene encodes CDR1 ENHRY and CDR2 SYGVKD. The CDR3 is made up of 15 amino acids. The CDR3 loop is CAISGRGRGAGELFF. CDR3 nucleotide sequence: TGTGCCATCAGTGGCAGGGGCCGGGGCGCCGGGGAGCTGTTTTTT.

This clonotype was detected many times. The gene calls are TRBV6-1 and TRBJ1-5; tentatively, D is TRBD1 (5 bases). The germline V and J ends were trimmed by 5 bases and 7 bases, with 15 bases remaining between them. The V gene's germline CDR1 is MNHNS and CDR2 SASEGT. This CDR3 has 14 residues. This CDR3 reads CASSRVREGQPQHF. CDR3 in DNA: TGTGCCAGCAGTCGGGTCAGGGAAGGGCAGCCCCAGCATTTT.

The chain is built from TRBV25-1 and TRBJ1-5, with D maybe TRBD1 (5 bases). Germline V gene lookup returns CDR1 MGHDK and CDR2 SYGVNS. The CDR3 is made up of 18 amino acids. V lost 2 bases, J lost 0 bases, and 17 bases lay in between. The CDR3 reads CASSEPAGTVYSNQPQHF. CDR3 DNA sequence: TGTGCCAGCAGTGAACCTGCCGGGACGGTGTATAGCAATCAGCCCCAGCATTTT. Filled out from reference TRBV25-1 and TRBJ1-5, the complete variable domain reads EADIYQTPRYLVIGTGKKITLECSQTMGHDKMYWYQQDPGMELHLIHYSYGVNSTEKGDLSSESTVSRIRTEHFPLTLESARPSHTSQYLCASSEPAGTVYSNQPQHFGDGTRLSIL.

This chain connects TRBV20-1 to TRBJ2-1; D is perhaps TRBD1 (6 bases). CDR3 length: 12 amino acids. The germline V and J ends were trimmed by 6 bases and 12 bases, with 18 bases remaining between them. Germline V gene lookup returns CDR1 DFQATT and CDR2 SNEGSKA (reference sequence). The CDR3 reads CSANSRGLWQFF. The CDR3 coding sequence is TGCAGTGCCAACTCCAGGGGCCTATGGCAGTTCTTC.

The sample holds one count of this clonotype. The junction does not match germline at one end; this may be a read error. This chain uses TRBV3-1 with TRBJ1-6; D may be TRBD1 (6 bases). CDR1 is LGHDT, CDR2 YNNKEL, per germline (reference sequence). This CDR3 has 14 amino acids. Here the CDR3 reads CASSQAQGDSPLRF. DNA of the CDR3: TGTGCCAGCAGCCAAGCACAGGGTGATTCACCCCTCCGCTTT.

V and J are TRBV2 and TRBJ1-2, with 9 bases fitting TRBD1. Germline loops: CDR1 SNHLY, CDR2 FYNNEI. V lost 6 bases and J lost 1; bases outside the gene matches: 6. The CDR3 runs to 15 residues. The CDR3 DNA sequence: TGTGCCAGCAGAACCGGGACAGGGAGTAACTATGGCTACACCTTC. Amino acids: CASRTGTGSNYGYTF.

This clonotype was seen repeatedly, ten times or more. The chain couples TRBV20-1 to TRBJ1-2, with D perhaps TRBD1 (5 bases). Germline V gene data show CDR1 as DFQATT and CDR2 as SNEGSKA (reference sequence). This CDR3 spans 11 amino acids. V lost 5 bases and J 1 base, leaving 5 bases between the germline ends. CDR3 nucleotides: TGCAGTGCTGGACATAACTATGGCTACACCTTC. Amino acids: CSAGHNYGYTF.

The chain links TRBV19 to TRBJ1-1, with D maybe TRBD1 (6 bases). Trimming shortened V by 10 bases and J by 1 base, and 19 bases separated the two germline ends. Germline CDR1 and CDR2: LNHDA and SQIVND (reference sequence). This CDR3 has 15 amino acids. This chain's CDR3 is CATLRQEPKNTEAFF. The CDR3, as DNA: TGTGCCACCCTTAGACAGGAACCTAAGAACACTGAAGCTTTCTTT.

The chain couples TRBV7-9 to TRBJ1-6; TRBD1 matches at 7 bases. V was clipped by 4 bases and J by 9 bases; unmatched bases: 6. This CDR3 is built from 14 residues. Germline loops: CDR1 SEHNR, CDR2 FQNEAQ (reference sequence). Here the CDR3 DNA reads TGTGCCAGCAGCTCGACAGGGAACGGTTCACCCCTCCACTTT. This sequence encodes CASSSTGNGSPLHF.

This clonotype appeared a single time. The rearrangement uses TRBV19 and TRBJ1-2; the D gene is possibly TRBD1 (5 bases). V was cut by 7 bases and J by 0 bases, with 15 bases left in between. The CDR3 has 15 amino acids. Germline V gene lookup returns CDR1 LNHDA and CDR2 SQIVND (reference sequence). The CDR3 loop reads CASMKWDGANYGYTF. DNA of the CDR3: TGTGCCAGTATGAAGTGGGACGGAGCTAACTATGGCTACACCTTC.

The rearrangement joins TRBV24-1 to TRBJ2-3; no clear D. The CDR3 is made up of 15 amino acids. Deletions cut 3 bases from V and 4 bases from J, with 13 bases between. Germline values: CDR1 KGHDR, CDR2 SFDVKD. The CDR3 nucleotides are TGTGCCACCAGTGATAACTCTATCTCCGCAGATACGCAGTATTTT. It yields the protein CATSDNSISADTQYF.

This clonotype has a count of ten or more. CDR3 bases: TGTGCCAGCAGCTTATCCGCCCTTGAGGATACGCAGTATTTT. Translation gives CASSLSALEDTQYF. The chain recombines TRBV7-2 with TRBJ2-3; D remains unclear. Germline assignment: CDR1 SGHTA and CDR2 FQGNSA. The CDR3 covers 14 residues. The V gene lost 2 bases and the J gene lost 6 bases, with 12 bases spanning the gap.

This chain connects TRBV10-3 to TRBJ2-2; no firm D call. Germline values: CDR1 ENHRY, CDR2 SYGVKD. This CDR3 is 15 amino acids long. Trimming cost V 3 bases and J 9 bases, with 17 bases left between them. The CDR3 loop reads CAISDAGYLSRELFF. CDR3 in DNA: TGTGCCATCAGTGACGCAGGCTACCTTTCTAGGGAGCTGTTTTTT.